A single sample gave rise to the 10 T cell receptor beta chains below, sequenced in a study of blood T cell repertoires in COVID-19. Here immunoSEQ multiplex PCR was the method, and the copy in TCRdb shows in-frame clones only, minus some. The repertoire holds about 78,000 clones, with about 89% as singletons. The sequencing input was peripheral blood. The source of these receptors is a man in his fifties or sixties with active or convalescent COVID-19.

The rearrangement uses TRBV28 and TRBJ2-7, with 7 bases matching TRBD1. After removal of 7 bases from V and 2 bases from J, the junction contained 8 bases not matched to a gene. The CDR3 consists of 14 residues. In germline, CDR1 is MDHEN, CDR2 SYDVKM. The CDR3 sequence: CASIPGQSTYEQYF. DNA for the CDR3: TGTGCCAGCATCCCGGGACAGAGCACCTACGAGCAGTACTTC.

This clone was recorded only once. The chain's CDR3 is CSASMGQASYEQYF. The CDR3 nucleotides are TGCAGTGCTAGTATGGGACAGGCCTCCTACGAGCAGTACTTC. This sequence joins TRBV20-1 and TRBJ2-7; 8 nucleotides agree with TRBD1. Germline CDR1 DFQATT, CDR2 SNEGSKA (reference sequence). This CDR3 comprises 14 residues. J lost 0 bases, V lost 3 bases, and 4 bases had no gene match.

The chain employs TRBV10-3 and TRBJ2-2; 7 bases fit TRBD1. Germline loops: CDR1 ENHRY, CDR2 SYGVKD. The CDR3 has 14 amino acids. After removal of 6 bases from V and 1 base from J, the junction contained 2 bases not matched to a gene. The CDR3, as DNA: TGTGCCATCAGAGGGACAGAGAACACCGGGGAGCTGTTTTTT. It codes for CAIRGTENTGELFF.

The J gene is TRBJ2-2, the V gene TRBV4-1; unclear D gene. The CDR3 covers 12 residues. V dropped 4 bases and J dropped 3 bases, with 3 bases sitting between them. CDR1 and CDR2 from the germline V gene are MGHRA and YSYEKL. The CDR3 loop reads CASSRDTGELFF. CDR3 nucleotides: TGCGCCAGCAGCCGAGACACCGGGGAGCTGTTTTTT.

The chain recombines TRBV29-1 with TRBJ2-1, with a tentative D call TRBD1 (8 bases). Trimming removed 4 bases from V and 4 bases from J, with 14 bases in between. Germline V gene sequence: CDR1 SQVTM, CDR2 ANQGSEA. The CDR3 runs 14 residues. DNA for the CDR3: TGCAGCGTTGGAGGACAGGGAGGGTACAATGAGCAGTTCTTC. This gives the protein CSVGGQGGYNEQFF.

The chain employs TRBV9 and TRBJ2-7; 9 bases map to TRBD1. Germline V gene data show CDR1 as SGDLS and CDR2 as YYNGEE. The V gene end was trimmed by 4 bases and the J gene end by 6 bases; junction bases not matched to a gene: 8. The CDR3 has 14 amino acids. In DNA, the CDR3 is TGTGCCAGCAGCACGTGGGACAGGGACTCCGAGCAGTACTTC. It encodes CASSTWDRDSEQYF.

The chain employs TRBV2 and TRBJ1-4; tentatively, D is TRBD1 (5 bases). Germline V gene sequence: CDR1 SNHLY, CDR2 FYNNEI. V lost 6 bases and J lost 8, with 13 bases in between. This CDR3 region has 13 residues. CDR3 sequence: CASREGSGEKLFF. The CDR3 DNA reads as TGTGCCAGCAGGGAGGGGTCTGGGGAAAAACTGTTTTTT.

CDR3 sequence (DNA): TGTGCCAGCAGTTACTCGAAGGGGAGGGTTAACTATGGCTACACCTTC. Amino acid sequence: CASSYSKGRVNYGYTF. The gene calls are TRBV6-5 and TRBJ1-2; D might be TRBD1 (5 bases). Looked up from germline, CDR1 is MNHEY and CDR2 is SVGAGI. Trimming stripped 0 bases from V and 1 base from J, with 12 bases between. The CDR3 runs to 16 residues.

The V gene is TRBV28, the J gene TRBJ2-5; D is possibly TRBD2 (6 bases). V lost 2 bases to trimming and J lost 5 bases, with 12 bases between them. The V gene's germline CDR1 is MDHEN and CDR2 SYDVKM. This CDR3 has 14 residues. The DNA for the CDR3 is TGTGCCAGCAGTTTAAGTCAGAGCGGGGAGACCCAGTACTTC. Its protein product is CASSLSQSGETQYF.

V is TRBV20-1 and J is TRBJ2-1; possibly TRBD2 for D (5 bases). The germline CDR1 and CDR2 sequences are DFQATT and SNEGSKA (reference sequence). Deletions cut 1 base from V and 8 bases from J, with 6 bases between. The CDR3 contains 11 residues. The DNA of the CDR3 is TGCAGTGCTAGAGGAGGGCATGAGCAGTTCTTC. Translating gives CSARGGHEQFF.